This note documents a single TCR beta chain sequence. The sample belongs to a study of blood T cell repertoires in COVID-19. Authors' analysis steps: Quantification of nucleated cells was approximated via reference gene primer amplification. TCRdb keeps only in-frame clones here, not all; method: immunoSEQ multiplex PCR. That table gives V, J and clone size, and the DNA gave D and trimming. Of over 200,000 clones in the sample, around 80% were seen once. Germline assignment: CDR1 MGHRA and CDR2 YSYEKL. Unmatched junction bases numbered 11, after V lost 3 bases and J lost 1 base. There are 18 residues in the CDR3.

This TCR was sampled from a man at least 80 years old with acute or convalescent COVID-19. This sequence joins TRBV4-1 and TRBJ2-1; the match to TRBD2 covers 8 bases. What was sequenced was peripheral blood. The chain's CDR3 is CASSQTTGTRGSYNEQFF. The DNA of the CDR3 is TGCGCCAGCAGCCAGACTACCGGGACTAGAGGATCCTACAATGAGCAGTTCTTC.